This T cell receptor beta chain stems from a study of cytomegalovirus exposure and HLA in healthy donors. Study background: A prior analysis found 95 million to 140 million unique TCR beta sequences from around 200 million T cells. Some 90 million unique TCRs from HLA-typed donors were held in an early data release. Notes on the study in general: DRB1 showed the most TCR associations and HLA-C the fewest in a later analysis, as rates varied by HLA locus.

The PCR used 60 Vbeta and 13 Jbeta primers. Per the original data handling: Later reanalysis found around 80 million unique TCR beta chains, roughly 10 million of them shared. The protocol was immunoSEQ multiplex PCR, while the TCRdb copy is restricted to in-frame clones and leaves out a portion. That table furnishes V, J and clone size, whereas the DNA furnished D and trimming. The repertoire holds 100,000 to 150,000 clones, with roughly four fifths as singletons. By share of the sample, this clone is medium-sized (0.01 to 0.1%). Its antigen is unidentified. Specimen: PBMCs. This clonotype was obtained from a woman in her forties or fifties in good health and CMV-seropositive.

CDR3 in amino acids: CASSLRTRETQYF. Written as DNA, the CDR3 is TGTGCCAGCAGCTTACGGACTAGAGAGACCCAGTACTTC. This rearrangement joins TRBV5-6 to TRBJ2-5; 7 bases match TRBD2. From germline, CDR1 is SGHDT and CDR2 YYEEEE. CDR3 length: 13 residues. V was pared by 2 bases and J by 4 bases, with 2 bases of the junction left unmatched. Using reference TRBV5-6 and TRBJ2-5 for the parts outside the CDR3, the full variable domain is DAGVTQSPTHLIKTRGQQVTLRCSPKSGHDTVSWYQQALGQGPQFIFQYYEEEERQRGNFPDRFSGHQFPNYSSELNVNALLLGDSALYLCASSLRTRETQYFGPGTRLLVL.